The T cell receptor (beta chain) described here comes from a study of Ad26.COV2.S vaccination and SARS-CoV-2 variants. Study-level findings and limits: The analyses of TCR breadth and depth may have understated the size of total T cell responses. Across vaccine and placebo recipients, the breadth of non-spike TCRs was similar.

Data came from immunoSEQ multiplex PCR; TCRdb stores just in-frame clones and leaves some out. In the table there are fewer than 400,000 clones, more than 85% of which are singletons. The length of the CDR3 is 15 residues. Germline V CDR1 and CDR2: LNHDA, SQIVND (reference sequence). V gave up 1 base and J gave up 5 bases, with 12 bases separating them. This clone is a singleton in its sample. Antigen unknown. Indicated treatment: some 20 received Ad26.COV2.S at low or high dose, single or two shots; roughly five received placebo; per-sample allocation not given. Sampling took place 63 days after the first vaccine or placebo injection. Within Boston, the person who donated was an adult of 18-55 years. Built on an Ad26 vector, the vaccine expressed Wuhan-strain SARS-CoV-2 spike.

This sample comprised peripheral blood, obtained in a trial of Ad26.COV2.S vaccine versus placebo. The clonotype originates from a person between 18 and 60 years old who received the Ad26.COV2.S COVID-19 vaccine or a placebo. This chain joins TRBV19 and TRBJ2-1; a weak D match, TRBD2 (5 bases). The DNA for the CDR3 is TGTGCCAGTAGTATAGCGGGGAGTTTTGACAATGAGCAGTTCTTC. Translating gives CASSIAGSFDNEQFF.